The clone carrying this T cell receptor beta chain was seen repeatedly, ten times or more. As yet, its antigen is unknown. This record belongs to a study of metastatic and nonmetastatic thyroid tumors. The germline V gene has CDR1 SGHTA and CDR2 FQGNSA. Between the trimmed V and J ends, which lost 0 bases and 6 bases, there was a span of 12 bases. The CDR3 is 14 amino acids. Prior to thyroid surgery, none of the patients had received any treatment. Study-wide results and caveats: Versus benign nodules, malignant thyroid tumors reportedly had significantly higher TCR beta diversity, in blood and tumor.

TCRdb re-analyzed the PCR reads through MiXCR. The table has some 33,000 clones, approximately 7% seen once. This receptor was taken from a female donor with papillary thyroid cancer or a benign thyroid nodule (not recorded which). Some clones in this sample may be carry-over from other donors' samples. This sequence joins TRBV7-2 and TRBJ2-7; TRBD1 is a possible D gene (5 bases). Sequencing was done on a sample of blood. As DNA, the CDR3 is TGTGCCAGCAGCTTAGCAGTCAATCAGGGCGAGCAGTACTTC. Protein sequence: CASSLAVNQGEQYF.